This T cell receptor beta chain was sequenced for a study of blood T cells in healthy people across ages (dated by TCRdb to between 2014 and 2017). Regarding the study in general: In model experiments, template switching captured roughly one uniquely barcoded TCR beta cDNA molecule for every two T cells. The study measured age-related changes in TCR beta repertoire diversity using deep sequencing normalized with unique cDNA molecular identifiers. The donors were divided into four age groups: young (average around 17 years), middle-aged (under 40), aged (about 62) and long-lived (around 87). To avoid experimental bias, donors of different ages were distributed randomly across sequencing lanes. Two additional independent replicas of 1 million unique cDNA reads from the same blood draw were analyzed for two donors (one aged 18 to 29 and one aged 80 or older). Overall study outcomes, separate from this receptor: Observed TCR beta diversity correlated strongly with the percentage of naive T cells measured by flow cytometry. Bulk unsorted PBMC profiling prevented conclusive comparison of naive and antigen-experienced compartments. Estimates of total diversity from one million sequenced T cells were regarded as lower bounds and underestimates. Observed TCR beta diversity per million T cells fell roughly linearly with age, and a significant reduction was already apparent by age around 40. Compared with the aged group, the long-lived group had more naive CD4+ T cells, fewer expanded clones and increased TCR diversity, a pattern suggesting age selection. Because donor CMV infection status was unknown, age-related changes in expanded clonotypes were potentially confounded.

The V and J ends are trimmed by 4 bases and 1 base, leaving 10 bases between them. The germline V gene supplies CDR1 MNHEY and CDR2 SVGAGI. The CDR3 spans 14 residues, from the cysteine through the phenylalanine. Here the CDR3 DNA is all that survives: 42 bases in frame from base 1. To prepare the library, 5' RACE was applied. TCRdb shows the sequencer as Illumina HiSeq 2500. A second PCR of roughly 7 to 11 cycles was performed with a sample-barcoded 5' primer and a J-beta primer mix. A template-switch 5' adaptor carrying 12 random nucleotides introduced a unique molecular identifier onto each TCR beta cDNA molecule. Each sample yielded at least 2.5 million CDR3-containing paired-end reads. The Mint cDNA synthesis kit, primed by a TRBC-specific oligonucleotide, was used to synthesize first-strand cDNA from all RNA. Following uracil-DNA glycosylase treatment, all cDNA underwent a first 18-cycle PCR with the universal primers M1SS and BC2_uni_R. For the original study's pipeline: Normalization of each sample was performed by random selection of 1 million high-quality reads, each carrying a distinct molecular identifier. Reads with shared molecular identifiers were discarded instead of being binned into consensus sequences. MiTCR, run with a Q25 quality threshold and the strictest error-elimination algorithm, handled CDR3 identification, clonotype clustering and error correction. A nonparametric unseen species model with Euler transformation was used to estimate lower-bound total TCR beta diversity. Clones were called with MiXCR by TCRdb after fastp trimmed the public reads at Q25, and only in-frame beta chains were retained. Identical CDR3 protein sequences are pooled into one entry, listed with their most common genes and DNA. The authors' filters were not applied to this entry. Present in this sample are about 600,000 distinct CDR3 sequences, around 48% of which were seen just once. Approximately 23% of the sample lies in the top ten.

To note about this clonotype: Its antigen remains undetermined. The sample holds no much larger clone one base away, and base qualities are not on file.

The donors were 40 or so Caucasian individuals from Russia, aged roughly 6 to 100 years, who were systemically healthy. Each donor gave approximately 10 milliliters of peripheral blood, collected into EDTA-treated Vacutainer tubes. Ficoll-Paque density-gradient centrifugation was used to isolate PBMCs, with at least 6.5 million per sample. Total RNA, at least 6 micrograms per sample, was extracted from PBMCs with Trizol reagent. The percentages of naive CD45RAhigh/CD27high T cells were determined by flow cytometry on a PBMC aliquot from every donor. This chain is built from TRBV6-5 and TRBJ1-1; a confident D gene designation cannot be given. This TCR came from a man at least 80 years old in good health. The specimen sequenced was blood. The nucleotide sequence reads TGTGCCAGCAGTTCTAACCAAGCGAACACTGAAGCTTTCTTT. Its product reads: CASSSNQANTEAFF.